This T cell receptor (beta chain) comes out of a study of naive CD8 T cells in extremely preterm neonates (dated by TCRdb to the late 2010s). Broadly, across the study: TCRbeta CDR3 repertoires of sorted naive CD8+ T cells were compared across four age groups: extremely preterm neonates, term neonates, young children and adults. Here is what the overall study found, with its caveats: Preterm neonates showed significantly lower iChao1 richness than every other age group (p < 0.05) along with an even clone distribution, indicating a less rich repertoire. Among the limitations the authors pointed out were a small sample size and productive template counts that varied across preterm samples. Compared with the older groups, preterm CDR3s were shorter and closer to germline, carrying fewer N additions and showing less junctional trimming. To track T cell development within individuals, the authors urged prospective longitudinal studies of preterm and term neonates. A larger fraction of CDR3 nucleotide sequences was shared among preterm neonates (around 2.7%) than among term neonates (around 0.4%), young children (0.03%) and adults (about 0.01%).

CDR1 and CDR2 are drawn from the germline V gene: SQVTM, ANQGSEA. Spanning cysteine to phenylalanine, the CDR3 consists of 13 amino acids. Of all the DNA, just the CDR3 is kept, 39 bases in frame from base 1. V loses 3 bases, J loses 4 bases, and the germline ends lie 12 bases apart. TCRbeta CDR3 regions were amplified from genomic DNA by a two-step, bias-controlled multiplex PCR. The multiplex PCR used primers specific for every TRBV and TRBJ gene segment. TCRbeta repertoire data were generated with the immunoSEQ Assay. The original pipeline was this. A relative-frequency ratio and a modified nearest-neighbor algorithm were applied to filter and cluster reads so that closely related sequences were merged. The V, D and J gene assignments for CDR3 sequences were based on IMGT annotation. Template counts were corrected for PCR amplification bias by normalization and were quantified against synthetic TCR CDR3 analog sequences. Only unique productive sequences, that is, in-frame CDR3 sequences lacking stop codons, were included in the analyses. The immunoSEQ Analyzer software was used to compute clonality, defined as 1 minus Pielou's evenness, and iChao1 richness. Statistical tests were run in JMP, with either Student's t-test or a non-parametric test chosen according to Shapiro-Wilk normality results. TCRdb stores this immuneACCESS table with in-frame sequences only. Part of the clones is absent; in the studies checked, under half of the shortfall reflects unresolved V genes, and no reason is known for the rest. Clone size and the V and J calls come from that table; the DNA yielded D and trimming. This sample comprises 7,000 to 9,500 clones, about 98% of them detected only once. Of the sample, about 0.35% is held by the ten largest clones.

Term cord blood was obtained from roughly 5 elective full-term cesarean deliveries at roughly 36-41 weeks of gestation, without labor or rupture of membranes. The study excluded pregnancies involving fetal demise, active maternal HSV infection or known maternal HIV infection. A FACSAria III cell sorter was used to sort live, Annexin V-negative naive CD8+ T cells (CD3+CD8+CD45RA+CCR7+). Between roughly 17,000 and 110,000 naive CD8+ T cells were sorted per sample. Preassembled standardized sampling kits were used to collect mixed venous-arterial cord blood. Cord blood stayed at room temperature and was processed within 4 hours after collection. Ficoll-Paque density gradient centrifugation of diluted blood was used to isolate mononuclear cells. Mononuclear cells were cryopreserved in about 10% DMSO with approximately 90% FBS and stored long term at -150°C before sorting. After thawing, cells were stained with Annexin V along with antibodies against CD3, CD8, CCR7 and CD45RA. Genomic DNA was extracted from snap-frozen sorted cell pellets with the DNeasy Blood and Tissue Kit.

In the case of this clone: It lacks a known antigen. Per-base qualities were not stored, and no clone one base away is much larger.

The chain links TRBV29-1 with TRBJ1-1; the D region possibly corresponds to TRBD1 (6 bases align). The source of this sequence is a newborn in good health. Sequencing input: naive CD8+ T cells from cord blood. The base sequence is TGCAGCGTTGACGGACAGCATTCCACTGAAGCTTTCTTT. This gives the protein CSVDGQHSTEAFF.